The sequence of this T cell receptor beta chain was determined in a study of T cell responses to AZD1222 COVID-19 vaccine listed by TCRdb under 2021. In terms of the full investigation: AZD1222 recipients whose second dose came at about 4 weeks and those whose second dose came at about 12 weeks were combined into one group, since spike-specific TCR depth and breadth did not differ between the two schedules. TCR sequencing was performed for roughly 250 trial participants, of whom roughly 200 were given two doses of AZD1222 and roughly 25 were given two doses of MenACWY control vaccine. Enrollment into the trials was organized by age into subgroups of 18-55, 56-69 and 70-plus years, and those subgroups contained about 160, 30 and 59 TCR-sequenced participants, respectively. Findings and caveats that apply to the study as a whole: In the small 56-69-year group, the increase in depth fell short of significance, most likely because of low power. After two AZD1222 doses, both the breadth and the depth of spike-specific TCRs were significantly higher than at day 0 and than in MenACWY recipients. Reportedly, close to half of the unique spike-specific TCRs recognized epitopes lying outside the regions that are mutated in the B.1.351 and B.1.1.7 variants. Conclusions about previously exposed vaccinees are limited because only a handful of AZD1222 recipients were SARS-CoV-2 seropositive at baseline. No day 14 peak-response samples were available, so repertoires were characterized only after the peak T cell response. CD4 TCRs associated with the vaccine covered the entire spike protein, and the dominant responses were in regions 160-218 and 743-854. Most participants were white British and females outnumbered males, and the authors suggested that clonal diversity may have been underestimated.

In the paper's terms, the time point label means: baseline before first vaccination. Vaccinee samples were obtained from the UK trials COV001 and COV002, which included a single-blind randomized controlled phase 2/3 trial of AZD1222 (ChAdOx1 nCoV-19) in healthy adults. For TCRbeta chain sequencing, PBMC samples from trial participants were taken at day 0 and at day 28 after the second dose. The CDR3 regions of human TCRbeta chains were analyzed by immunosequencing. In the source study's methods: Repertoire TCRs were checked for matches against a reference library of SARS-CoV-2-specific TCRs that had been generated using the MIRA antigen-specificity platform. Breadth was defined as the fraction of unique TCRs that were SARS-CoV-2-associated, and depth was defined as the fraction of total T cells that were SARS-CoV-2-associated. Using the MIRA data, every spike-specific TCR was mapped to the spike region that the TCR reacted to and assigned to either a CD4 or a CD8 class. Log10-transformed breadth and depth values were compared by one-way ANOVA with Sidak's multiple comparisons tests. Entries here come from immuneACCESS through TCRdb and include only in-frame sequences with V and J called. Some clones fail to appear in such tables; in the studies checked, an unresolved V gene covers under half of the shortfall, and the cause of the remainder is unknown. V, J and clone size are those of that table, while D and trimming were read from the DNA. The sample contains some 130,000 clones, roughly 90% of them found a single time. The top ten hold 2.5% to 4% of the sample.

This clone occurred once. The specificity of this receptor is unknown. No much larger clonotype is one base removed from it; base qualities were not supplied. From the cysteine up to the phenylalanine, the CDR3 has a length of 14 residues. The entry retains the CDR3 DNA only, 42 bases that are in frame from base 1. CDR1 is given as MGHRA and CDR2 as YSYEKL, both from the germline V gene. Trimming at the junction amounts to 0 bases on V and 4 bases on J, and the germline ends lie 9 bases apart. This chain is built from TRBV4-1 and TRBJ1-2; no D gene can be assigned with confidence. Material: peripheral blood, obtained on day 0 of AZD1222 vaccination. This sequence was found in an adult in good health. The CDR3: CASSQERGGYGYTF. In nucleotide form, the sequence is TGCGCCAGCAGCCAAGAACGGGGTGGCTATGGCTACACCTTC.